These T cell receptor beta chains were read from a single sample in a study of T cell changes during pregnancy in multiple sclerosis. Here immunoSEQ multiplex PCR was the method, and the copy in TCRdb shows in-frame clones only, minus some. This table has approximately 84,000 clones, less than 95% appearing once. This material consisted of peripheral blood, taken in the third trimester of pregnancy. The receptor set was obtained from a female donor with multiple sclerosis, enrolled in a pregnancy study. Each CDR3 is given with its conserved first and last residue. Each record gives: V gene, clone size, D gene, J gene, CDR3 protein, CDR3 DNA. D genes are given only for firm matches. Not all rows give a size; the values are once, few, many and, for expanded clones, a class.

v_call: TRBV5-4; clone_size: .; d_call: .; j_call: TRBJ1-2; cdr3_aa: CASSSERSGYTF; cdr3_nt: TGTGCCAGCAGCTCGGAGCGCAGTGGCTACACCTTC
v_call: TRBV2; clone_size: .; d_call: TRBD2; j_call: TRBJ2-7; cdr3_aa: CASSDVGTSGGPAFEQYF; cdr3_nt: TGTGCCAGCAGTGATGTAGGGACTAGCGGGGGACCCGCCTTCGAGCAGTACTTC
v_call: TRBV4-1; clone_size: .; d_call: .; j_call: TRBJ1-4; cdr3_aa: CASSQPTREEKLFF; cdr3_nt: TGCGCCAGCAGCCAACCTACTAGGGAAGAAAAACTGTTTTTT
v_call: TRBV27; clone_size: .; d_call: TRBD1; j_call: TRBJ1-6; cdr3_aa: CASSPIGTEYYNSPLHF; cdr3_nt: TGTGCCAGCAGTCCAATAGGGACAGAGTATTATAATTCACCCCTCCACTTT
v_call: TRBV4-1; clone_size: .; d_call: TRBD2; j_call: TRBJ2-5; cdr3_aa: CASSPGGGAIRYQETQYF; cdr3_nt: TGCGCCAGCAGCCCTGGGGGAGGGGCGATCCGGTACCAAGAGACCCAGTACTTC
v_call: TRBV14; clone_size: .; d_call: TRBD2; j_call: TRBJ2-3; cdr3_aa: CASSQSSGPHTDTQYF; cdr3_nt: TGTGCCAGCAGCCAGAGTAGCGGGCCCCACACAGATACGCAGTATTTT
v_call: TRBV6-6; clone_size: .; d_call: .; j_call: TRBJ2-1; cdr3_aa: CASSYGANEQFF; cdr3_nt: TGTGCCAGCAGTTATGGGGCCAATGAGCAGTTCTTC
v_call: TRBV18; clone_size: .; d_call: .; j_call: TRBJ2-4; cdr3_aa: CASSPPGGGDIQYF; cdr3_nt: TGTGCCAGCTCACCACCAGGGGGAGGGGACATTCAGTACTTC
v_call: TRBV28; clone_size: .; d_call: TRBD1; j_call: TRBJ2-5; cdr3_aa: CASSLSGQGQETQYF; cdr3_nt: TGTGCCAGCAGTTTATCCGGACAGGGTCAAGAGACCCAGTACTTC
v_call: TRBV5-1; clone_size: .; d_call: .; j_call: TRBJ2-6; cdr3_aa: CASSLGGSSGANVLTF; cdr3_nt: TGCGCCAGCAGCTTGGGGGGCAGCTCTGGGGCCAACGTCCTGACTTTC
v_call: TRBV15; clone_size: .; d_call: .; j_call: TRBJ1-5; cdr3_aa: CATSRDLGPSGVTQPQHF; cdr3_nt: TGTGCCACCAGCAGAGATTTAGGACCGAGCGGGGTCACCCAGCCCCAGCATTTT
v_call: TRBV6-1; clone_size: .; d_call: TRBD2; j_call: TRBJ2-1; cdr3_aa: CASSGPSGGGNNEQFF; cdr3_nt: TGTGCCAGCAGTGGTCCTAGCGGGGGAGGGAACAATGAGCAGTTCTTC
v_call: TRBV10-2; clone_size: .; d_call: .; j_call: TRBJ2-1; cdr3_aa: CASSPGTRDRLLEGQFF; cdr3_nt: TGCGCCAGCAGTCCCGGGACGCGGGACAGACTGTTGGAAGGGCAGTTCTTC
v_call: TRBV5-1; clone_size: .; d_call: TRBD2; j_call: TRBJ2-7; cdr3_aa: CASRLEGRASYEQYF; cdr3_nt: TGCGCCAGCAGACTCGAGGGGAGGGCCTCCTATGAGCAGTACTTC
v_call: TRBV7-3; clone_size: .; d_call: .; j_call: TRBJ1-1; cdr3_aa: CASSPQGPMNTEAFF; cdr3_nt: TGTGCCAGCAGCCCGCAGGGGCCCATGAACACTGAAGCTTTCTTT
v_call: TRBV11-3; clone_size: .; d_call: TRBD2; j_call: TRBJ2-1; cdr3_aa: CASSAYTGTTYNEQFF; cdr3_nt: TGTGCCAGCAGCGCCTACACCGGGACTACATACAATGAGCAGTTCTTC
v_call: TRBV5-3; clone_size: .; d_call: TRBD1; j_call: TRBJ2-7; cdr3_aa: CARYPWTGATYEQYF; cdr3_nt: TGTGCCAGATACCCCTGGACAGGGGCAACCTACGAGCAGTACTTC
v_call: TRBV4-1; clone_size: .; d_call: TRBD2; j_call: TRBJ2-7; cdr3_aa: CASSPAGSLYEQYF; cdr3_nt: TGCGCCAGCAGCCCAGCGGGGTCCCTCTACGAGCAGTACTTC
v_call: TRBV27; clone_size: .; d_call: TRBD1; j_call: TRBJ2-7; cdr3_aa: CASGSRQGSGYEQYF; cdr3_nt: TGTGCCAGCGGGTCCAGACAGGGAAGCGGATACGAGCAGTACTTC
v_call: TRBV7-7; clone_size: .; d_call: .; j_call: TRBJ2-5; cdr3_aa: CASSLSEGLETQYF; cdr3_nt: TGTGCTAGCAGCTTATCGGAGGGCTTGGAGACCCAGTACTTC
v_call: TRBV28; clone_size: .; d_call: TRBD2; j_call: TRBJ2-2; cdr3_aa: CASSSLAGAPGELFF; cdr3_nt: TGTGCCAGCAGTTCTCTAGCGGGGGCGCCCGGGGAGCTGTTTTTT
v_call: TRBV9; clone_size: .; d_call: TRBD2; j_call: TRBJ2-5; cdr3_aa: CASTGSGGAGETQYF; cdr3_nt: TGTGCCAGCACGGGTAGCGGGGGGGCCGGGGAGACCCAGTACTTC
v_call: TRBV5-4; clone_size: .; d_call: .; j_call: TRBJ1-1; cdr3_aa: CASTQGENTEAFF; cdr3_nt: TGTGCCAGCACCCAAGGGGAGAACACTGAAGCTTTCTTT
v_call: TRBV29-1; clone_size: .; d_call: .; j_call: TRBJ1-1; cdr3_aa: CSGRDTEAFF; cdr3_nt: TGCAGCGGCAGGGACACTGAAGCTTTCTTT
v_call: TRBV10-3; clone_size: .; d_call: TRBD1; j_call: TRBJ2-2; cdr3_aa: CATQGTGVGELFF; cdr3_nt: TGTGCCACCCAGGGGACAGGGGTCGGGGAGCTGTTTTTT
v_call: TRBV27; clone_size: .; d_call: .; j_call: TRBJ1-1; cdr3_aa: CASSLVEGLVNTEAFF; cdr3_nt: TGTGCCAGCAGTTTAGTGGAGGGGTTGGTGAACACTGAAGCTTTCTTT
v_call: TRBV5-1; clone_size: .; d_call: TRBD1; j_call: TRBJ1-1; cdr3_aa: CASSNRDRENTEAFF; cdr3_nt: TGCGCCAGCAGCAACCGGGACAGGGAGAACACTGAAGCTTTCTTT
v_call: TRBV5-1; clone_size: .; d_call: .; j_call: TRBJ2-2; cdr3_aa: CASSSGHTGELFF; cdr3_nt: TGCGCCAGCAGCTCCGGACATACCGGGGAGCTGTTTTTT
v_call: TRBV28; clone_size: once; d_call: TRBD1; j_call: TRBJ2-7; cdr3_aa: CASIPTSWTGTYEQYF; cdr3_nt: TGTGCCAGCATCCCAACCTCTTGGACAGGTACCTACGAGCAGTACTTC
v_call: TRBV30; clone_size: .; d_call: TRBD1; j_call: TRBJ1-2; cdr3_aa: CAWGGTGDGYTF; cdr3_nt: TGTGCCTGGGGGGGGACAGGGGATGGCTACACCTTC
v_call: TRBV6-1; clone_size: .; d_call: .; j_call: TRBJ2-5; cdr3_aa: CASSDHRSRGTQYF; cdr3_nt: TGTGCCAGCAGTGACCACCGGTCTCGGGGGACCCAGTACTTC
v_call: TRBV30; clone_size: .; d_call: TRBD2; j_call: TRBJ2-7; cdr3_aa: CAWSVRPTGGYEQYF; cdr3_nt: TGTGCCTGGAGTGTTAGACCCACCGGGGGGTACGAGCAGTACTTC